The 9 T cell receptor beta chains below come from one sample, sequenced in a study of blood T cell repertoires in COVID-19. Data came from immunoSEQ multiplex PCR; TCRdb stores just in-frame clones and leaves some out. The data hold some 120,000 clones, with around 85% observed a single time. The sequenced sample was peripheral blood. The source is a man in his 60s with acute or convalescent COVID-19.

V and J are TRBV4-2 and TRBJ2-2; D call uncertain. The CDR3 covers 15 residues. Trimming took 1 base from V and 6 from J, leaving 12 bases between them. Germline loops: CDR1 LGHNA, CDR2 YNFKEQ. CDR3 residues: CASSQGQSRAGELFF. The CDR3 coding sequence is TGTGCCAGCAGCCAAGGGCAATCTAGAGCCGGGGAGCTGTTTTTT.

The chain recombines TRBV9 with TRBJ2-1; no definite D call. Trimming pared 0 bases from V and 0 bases from J, leaving 13 bases between. Looked up from germline, CDR1 is SGDLS and CDR2 is YYNGEE. The CDR3 has 17 amino acids. The CDR3 coding sequence is TGTGCCAGCAGCGTAGTACCCAGCGCTAGCTCCTACAATGAGCAGTTCTTC. Translation gives CASSVVPSASSYNEQFF. The variable domain in full, completed from reference TRBV9 and TRBJ2-1, reads DSGVTQTPKHLITATGQRVTLRCSPRSGDLSVYWYQQSLDQGLQFLIQYYNGEERAKGNILERFSAQQFPDLHSELNLSSLELGDSALYFCASSVVPSASSYNEQFFGPGTRLTVL.

The rearrangement joins TRBV19 to TRBJ2-3, with 11 bases lining up with TRBD1. Trimming removed 6 bases from V and 6 bases from J; junction bases left unmatched: 11. The CDR3 is 16 residues long. Germline V gene sequence: CDR1 LNHDA, CDR2 SQIVND (reference sequence). The CDR3 here is CASSPQGTGGKDTQYF. The CDR3 nucleotides are TGTGCCAGTAGCCCCCAAGGGACAGGGGGAAAGGATACGCAGTATTTT.

The chain combines TRBV6-5 with TRBJ2-7; tentative D call: TRBD1 (6 bases). The CDR3 runs 14 residues. Per germline, CDR1 MNHEY and CDR2 SVGAGI. Trimming removed 2 bases at V and 1 base at J, with 9 bases between. The CDR3 bases are TGTGCCAGCAGTTACGGACAGAGATCCTACGAGCAGTACTTC. Amino acids: CASSYGQRSYEQYF.

This clone turned up a few times. J is TRBJ2-1 and V is TRBV7-6, with 15 bases lining up with TRBD2. The CDR3 loop spans 18 amino acids. Germline assignment: CDR1 SGHVS and CDR2 FNYEAQ. V lost 2 bases to trimming and J lost 8 bases; unmatched junction nucleotides: 10. CDR3 loop: CASSLYGGLAGGRDEQFF. In DNA, the CDR3 is TGTGCCAGCAGCTTATACGGGGGACTAGCGGGAGGCAGAGATGAGCAGTTCTTC.

DNA of the CDR3: TGCGCCAGCAGCCAAGAATCCGGGGATGGCTACACCTTC. This sequence encodes CASSQESGDGYTF. The V and J genes are TRBV4-3 and TRBJ1-2; no firm D call. Looked up from germline, CDR1 is LGHNA and CDR2 is YSLEER. Trimming took off 0 bases at V and 6 bases at J, with 8 bases between the two ends. CDR3 length: 13 amino acids.

This chain links TRBV28 with TRBJ2-7, with 7 nucleotides matching TRBD2. This CDR3 has 13 amino acids. Germline V gene sequence: CDR1 MDHEN, CDR2 SYDVKM. After removal of 8 bases from V and 2 bases from J, the junction contained 6 bases not matched to a gene. DNA of the CDR3: TGTGCCAGCGGGGGGGAAAGTCCCTACGAGCAGTACTTC. It yields the protein CASGGESPYEQYF.

The V call is TRBV6-5, the J call TRBJ1-2, with D tentatively TRBD1 (5 bases). Per the germline V gene, CDR1 is MNHEY and CDR2 is SVGAGI. Trimming took 6 bases from V and 9 from J, leaving 11 bases between them. This CDR3 comprises 11 residues. The CDR3 reads CASSQGFSYTF. Written as DNA, the CDR3 is TGTGCCAGCAGCCAGGGTTTCAGCTACACCTTC.

CDR3 protein: CASSLFRGDSYEQYF. In DNA form, the CDR3 reads TGTGCCAGCAGTCTATTTAGGGGCGACTCCTACGAGCAGTACTTC. The chain links TRBV28 to TRBJ2-7; a possible D gene is TRBD1 (5 bases). Looked up from germline, CDR1 is MDHEN and CDR2 is SYDVKM. V lost 5 bases to trimming and J lost 0 bases, with 14 bases between them. This CDR3 has 15 residues.